Following are 14 T cell receptor beta chains from one sample sequenced in a study of T cells in Graves' hyperthyroidism and ophthalmopathy. Using RNA transcripts as the source, TCR beta CDR3 regions were amplified. HTBI primers were the set used in a first-round RT-PCR of the TCR CDR3. Using its own MiXCR run on the multiplex PCR reads, TCRdb lists one record per CDR3 protein. This table has more than 500,000 distinct CDR3 sequences, around 16% appearing once. Material for sequencing was blood. The receptors stem from a woman in her 30s with Graves' ophthalmopathy.

The table lists this clonotype with many counts. The chain links TRBV20-1 to TRBJ1-2; D is uncertain. The CDR3 is 13 residues long. V dropped 3 bases and J dropped 3 bases, with 11 bases sitting between them. Looked up from germline, CDR1 is DFQATT and CDR2 is SNEGSKA (reference sequence). CDR3 residues: CSASGRADYGYTF. DNA of the CDR3: TGCAGTGCTAGTGGGCGGGCCGACTATGGCTACACCTTC.

This clonotype turned up a few times. The chain has TRBV10-3 and TRBJ2-7; a weak D match, TRBD2 (5 bases). The germline V gene has CDR1 ENHRY and CDR2 SYGVKD. Trimming left V 2 bases short and J 2 bases short, with 10 bases between. The CDR3 is 14 amino acids. CDR3 residues: CAISEEGWTYEQYF. The DNA of the CDR3 is TGTGCCATCAGTGAGGAGGGTTGGACCTACGAGCAGTACTTC.

This chain joins TRBV10-2 and TRBJ2-3; 8 bases fit TRBD2. The V segment lost 3 bases and the J segment 2 bases; nucleotides outside the gene matches: 13. This CDR3 is 18 amino acids long. Germline V gives CDR1 WSHSY, CDR2 SAAADI. CDR3 protein: CASSEGMGGLGPTDTQYF. Here the CDR3 DNA reads TGCGCCAGCAGTGAAGGGATGGGGGGACTAGGCCCCACAGATACGCAGTATTTT.

This clonotype came up a few times. The V gene is TRBV30, the J gene TRBJ2-4, with D unclear. Trimming left V 2 bases short and J 0 bases short, with 8 bases between. Germline lookup yields CDR1 GTSNPN and CDR2 SVGIG (reference sequence). This CDR3 contains 14 residues. The CDR3 reads CAWSRAAAKNIQYF. CDR3 sequence (DNA): TGTGCCTGGAGTCGGGCTGCAGCCAAAAACATTCAGTACTTC.

CDR3 coding DNA: TGTGCCAGCAGTTTTGGGGGGCGCGGGCAGCCCCAGCATTTT. It is translated as CASSFGGRGQPQHF. The chain employs TRBV27 and TRBJ1-5, with D perhaps matching TRBD1 (6 bases). Per the germline V gene, CDR1 is MNHEY and CDR2 is SMNVEV (reference sequence). The V end was cut by 3 bases, the J end by 7 bases, with 13 bases between. This CDR3 has 14 residues.

In its sample, this clonotype was seen many times. The chain joins TRBV29-1 to TRBJ2-2; D is unclear. V lost 6 bases and J 0 bases, leaving 5 bases between the germline ends. CDR1 and CDR2 (germline): SQVTM, ANQGSEA. The CDR3 is 12 residues long. The CDR3 reads CSVRSNTGELFF. The CDR3 DNA sequence: TGCAGCGTCCGGTCGAACACCGGGGAGCTGTTTTTT.

This clonotype was recorded at least ten times. V gene TRBV6-1 combines with J gene TRBJ2-3; D gene uncertain. V was pared by 6 bases and J by 4 bases, with 8 bases between. The germline gives CDR1 MNHNS, CDR2 SASEGT. The CDR3 extends over 12 amino acids. CDR3 sequence: CASREQPDTQYF. The CDR3 DNA reads TGTGCCAGCAGGGAACAGCCAGATACGCAGTATTTT.

This clonotype was picked up many times. V usage is TRBV7-2 and J usage is TRBJ2-3, with 7 bases that match TRBD2. Germline values: CDR1 SGHTA, CDR2 FQGNSA. With 5 bases clipped from V and 5 bases from J, the junction kept 13 bases outside the gene matches. The CDR3 contains 16 residues. The CDR3, as DNA: TGTGCCAGCAGCCCGCGTGGACTAGACGCTGGAGATACGCAGTATTTT. It is translated as CASSPRGLDAGDTQYF. The full variable domain, in which reference TRBV7-2 and TRBJ2-3 provide the parts outside the CDR3, is GAGVSQSPSNKVTEKGKDVELRCDPISGHTALYWYRQSLGQGLEFLIYFQGNSAPDKSGLPSDRFSAERTGGSVSTLTIQRTQQEDSAVYLCASSPRGLDAGDTQYFGPGTRLTVL.

The rearrangement uses TRBV6-1 and TRBJ2-1; 11 bases match TRBD2. J lost 6 bases, V lost 5 bases, and 9 bases had no gene match. Germline assignment: CDR1 MNHNS and CDR2 SASEGT. This CDR3 has 16 amino acids. Here the CDR3 DNA reads TGTGCCAGCAGTCCCTTTAGCGGGAGGGCTAGCAATGAGCAGTTCTTC. Encoded protein: CASSPFSGRASNEQFF.

This clonotype appeared many times. The CDR3 reads CAWSLATELFF. The CDR3 DNA sequence: TGTGCCTGGAGCCTGGCTACGGAACTGTTTTTT. V usage is TRBV30 and J usage is TRBJ1-4; D is unclear. From germline, CDR1 is GTSNPN and CDR2 SVGIG (reference sequence). The CDR3 extends over 11 amino acids. V lost 3 bases to trimming and J lost 12 bases, with 11 bases between them.

The rearrangement links TRBV6-1 to TRBJ2-7, with D possibly matching TRBD2 (5 bases). V dropped 6 bases and J dropped 7 bases, with 19 bases sitting between them. CDR1 is MNHNS, CDR2 SASEGT, per germline. The CDR3 consists of 14 residues. The CDR3 nucleotides are TGTGCCAGCAGCGAATTAGGGCCGGGGAGTGAGCAGTACTTC. Its translation: CASSELGPGSEQYF.

This chain uses TRBV20-1 with TRBJ2-2, with TRBD2 matching 9 bases. The CDR3 is made up of 13 amino acids. Trimming removed 4 bases from V and 7 bases from J; junction bases left unmatched: 4. CDR1 DFQATT and CDR2 SNEGSKA come from the germline V gene (reference sequence). The CDR3 nucleotides are TGCAGTGCTAAGTCTAGCGGGAACGGGGAGCTGTTTTTT. It is translated as CSAKSSGNGELFF.

The chain employs TRBV28 and TRBJ1-1; the match to TRBD1 covers 8 bases. CDR1 MDHEN and CDR2 SYDVKM come from the germline V gene. After removal of 5 bases from V and 1 base from J, the junction contained 6 bases not matched to a gene. CDR3 size: 15 residues. CDR3 bases: TGTGCCAGCAGTCGTCAAGACAGGGGGAACACTGAAGCTTTCTTT. Amino acid sequence: CASSRQDRGNTEAFF.

The chain uses TRBV4-3 and TRBJ1-5, with 10 bases identical to TRBD1. The CDR3 extends over 15 amino acids. V lost 4 bases and J lost 6; bases outside the gene matches: 6. CDR1 and CDR2 (germline): LGHNA, YSLEER. The CDR3 DNA reads TGCGCCAGCAGCCTGGGACAGGGGATCGGTCAGCCCCAGCATTTT. Translation gives CASSLGQGIGQPQHF.